This T cell receptor (beta chain) was captured in a study of technical replicates of blood from a handful of donors. Looked up from germline, CDR1 is LGHNT and CDR2 is FRNRAP. There are 13 residues in the CDR3. V lost 6 bases and J lost 3; bases outside the gene matches: 4. Data came from immunoSEQ multiplex PCR; TCRdb stores just in-frame clones and leaves some out. The profile shows some 80,000 clones, roughly 94% of them singletons. Sequencing used T cells isolated from PBMCs. V and J are TRBV12-5 and TRBJ2-5, with 7 bases matching TRBD2. The origin of this receptor is a human donor in good health. CDR3 residues: CASGVRGEETQYF. The CDR3 DNA sequence: TGTGCTAGTGGCGTACGGGGGGAAGAGACCCAGTACTTC.